The clone carrying this TCR beta chain was detected many times. Antigen unknown. TCRdb re-derived calls from the multiplex PCR reads in MiXCR, one entry per CDR3 protein. The table lists some 250,000 distinct CDR3 sequences, around 34% of them singletons. The data derive from a study of breast tumors, draining lymph nodes, adjacent tissues. General study findings and limits: The lymph node origin of tumor T cells was framed as consistent with a hypothesis, not demonstrated. Compared with lymph nodes, tumors were less diverse; compared with nontumor tissue, more. Most tumor T cells seemingly derive from lymph node, then expand in tumor.

Axillary draining lymph nodes of breast cancer patients supplied the node samples. CDR1 is SGDLS and CDR2 is YYNGEE in the germline V gene. The CDR3 totals 15 residues. V gave up 3 bases and J gave up 7 bases, with 14 bases separating them. The sequenced sample was axillary lymph node tissue. The chain joins TRBV9 to TRBJ1-6; D gene uncertain. This receptor was identified in a female donor with breast cancer. Some clones in this sample may be carry-over from other donors' samples. The CDR3 coding sequence is TGTGCCAGCAGCGAGGGCCCATGGTACAATTCACCCCTCCACTTT. It codes for CASSEGPWYNSPLHF.